In this sample, the clone carrying this TCR beta chain turned up a few times. Antigen specificity is unknown. The sample originates from a study of identical twins. Among all donors, each was a healthy Caucasian. With 2 bases clipped from V and 4 bases from J, the junction kept 3 bases outside the gene matches. This CDR3 spans 14 amino acids. CDR1 is SNHLY and CDR2 is FYNNEI in the germline V gene. Study-wide results and limits: Instead of following the same donors, the conclusions were based on cross-sectional statistical analysis.

Template switching added a universal primer site, and cDNA bore unique molecular identifiers. Using its own MiXCR run on the 5' RACE reads, TCRdb lists one record per CDR3 protein. The sample includes about 260,000 distinct CDR3 sequences, 7% of them seen just once. The sample also formed part of further work on yellow fever vaccine responses in identical twins.

The TCR originated in a woman aged 18-29 years in good health. This chain links TRBV2 with TRBJ2-5; 8 nucleotides align to TRBD2. Sequencing was carried out using memory (CD45RO+) T cells sorted from blood. This CDR3 is CASSERLAGETQYF. The CDR3 region has the DNA TGTGCCAGCAGTGAAAGGCTAGCGGGAGAGACCCAGTACTTC.